This TCR beta chain was sequenced during a study of human T cells and chemical hapten exposure (dated by TCRdb to 2020 to 2022). Broadly, across the study: For sensitization, 2% DPC in acetone was applied to a 2 cm by 2 cm area of upper inner arm skin. The mostly female patient cohort included alopecia areata with under or over 50% scalp involvement, alopecia totalis and alopecia universalis. In alopecia patients, the study followed how the peripheral blood TCR repertoire changed in vivo over primary and secondary sensitization to diphenylcyclopropenone (DPC), a hapten. For TCR sequencing, blood came from about 29 alopecia patients at anywhere from one to four time points (pre-sensitization, 2, 6 and 24 weeks). Weekly therapeutic DPC doses were additionally applied to the scalp of patients throughout the roughly 25-week study period. Blood samples were taken from patients before sensitization (week 0) and at 2, 6 and about 24 weeks after DPC sensitization. Libraries were combined into a pool for sequencing, and differences in TCR yield between samples came mainly from small differences in library volumes within the pool. Patch tests used Finn chambers with 0.01% DPC on the upper back, scored after 6 days by International Contact Dermatitis Research Group standards.

To prepare the library, RACE was applied. Sequencer: NextSeq 500. During library preparation, unique molecular identifiers were attached to individual cDNA molecules so that TCRs could be counted in a quantitative, reproducible way. Both TCR alpha and TCR beta chains were sequenced from each blood RNA sample. The authors' pipeline ran thus. Samples had a median of roughly 87,000 TCRs, with a range from roughly 23,224 to 700,000. V, J and CDR3 annotation of the TCR reads was carried out using the Decombinator software suite. For the PS versus PT1 abundance plots, all samples were subsampled to the same number of TCRs (28,000). Expanded TCRs were defined as absent before sensitization and observed at least eight times at the 2-week time point. In-frame beta chains were kept once TCRdb had trimmed the public reads at Q25 with fastp and called clones with MiXCR. Entries that share a CDR3 protein sequence are merged under the most common genes and DNA. V and J calls and clone size were set by TCRdb, not the authors. This sample holds 75,000 to 95,000 distinct CDR3 sequences; approximately 10% were observed only once. The top ten clones comprise around 3.2% of the sample.

Beyond this particular receptor, the publication reports: Compared with pre-sensitization or healthy control sets, expanded TCRs formed significantly more large CDR3 similarity clusters, which is consistent with antigen-driven responses. The number of TCRs above 1 in 1000 frequency did not change with DPC sensitization; there was no evidence of global repertoire structure alterations. After repeated subsampling, the strength of the expansion versus patch-test correlation and the threshold at which it became significant changed. Patch test score correlated positively with the number of PT1 expanded TCRs, reaching significance at thresholds 8, 16 and 32 but not at 4. Because all patients had alopecia, a presumed autoimmune disease, the immune response of the patients might differ from that of healthy individuals.

Looking up the germline V gene (reference sequence) yields CDR1 LNHDA and CDR2 SQIVND. The CDR3 contains 14 residues, cysteine and phenylalanine counted. Only the CDR3 part of the read is kept: 42 bases, read in frame from the first base. Trimming removed 10 bases from V and 2 bases from J; the gene matches leave 5 bases unexplained. This clonotype was picked up many times. Its antigen is not yet known. No base qualities exist here, and no much larger clone lies one base off it. The sample's time point label, in plain terms: patch test 1, 2 weeks after DPC sensitization. The treatment or condition label for this specimen denotes: therapeutic diphenylcyclopropenone sensitization with weekly scalp DPC. Blood at each patch-test visit was drawn before the patch test was applied. Patients were eligible if aged 18 to 70, diagnosed with alopecia and judged suitable for DPC therapy, and pregnant patients were excluded. Total RNA was isolated from unfractionated whole blood collected in Tempus Blood RNA tubes.

Rearrangement joined TRBV19 to TRBJ1-5; the junction holds 10 bases that match TRBD1. This sequence was found in a woman in her sixties or seventies with alopecia areata. Some clones in this sample may be carry-over from other donors' samples. This specimen consisted of whole blood, obtained in connection with sensitization to the hapten diphenylcyclopropenone (DPC). The CDR3 corresponds to CATSGTGGNQPQHF. DNA sequence: TGTGCCACGTCCGGGACAGGGGGCAATCAGCCCCAGCATTTT.